Listed below are T cell receptor beta chains from one sample, sequenced in a study of blood T cell repertoires in COVID-19. Data came from immunoSEQ multiplex PCR; TCRdb stores just in-frame clones and leaves some out. This sample has tens of thousands of clones, with around three quarters found just once. Sequenced input: peripheral blood. These receptors came from a man older than 75 with acute or convalescent COVID-19. Each CDR3 is given without its conserved first and last residue. Clone size, where shown, is once, few, many, or a class for clones that have expanded.

V gene,clone size,J gene,CDR3 protein
TRBV13,NA,TRBJ2-2,ASSPKGLAGGELF
TRBV15,NA,TRBJ2-5,ATSSLGTSAQETQY
TRBV28,NA,TRBJ1-2,ASSLRTGANYGYT
TRBV9,NA,TRBJ2-1,ASSVGPLEAGGSYNEQF
TRBV4-1,NA,TRBJ2-2,ASSLRGQGFGELF
TRBV14,NA,TRBJ1-6,ASSQGQYNSPLH
TRBV24-1,NA,TRBJ2-1,ATSDLKAPGQGALGEQF
TRBV19,few,TRBJ2-5,ASSPRDYQETQY
TRBV7-2,once,TRBJ2-3,ASSLVQVPWDTQY
TRBV15,NA,TRBJ2-1,ATSDDSSSYNEQF
TRBV3-1/TRBV3-2,few,TRBJ2-1,ASSQDSGGYNEQF
TRBV3-1/TRBV3-2,NA,TRBJ1-2,ASGGTGGNYGYT
TRBV18,NA,TRBJ2-2,ASSDLDFRELF
TRBV6-5,NA,TRBJ1-6,ASGQGQANSPLH
TRBV6-6,NA,TRBJ2-5,ASSWSLAGGEETQY
TRBV7-2,NA,TRBJ2-7,ASSLLAEAYEQY
TRBV10-2,few,TRBJ2-2,ASSESALKNTGELF
TRBV12-3/TRBV12-4,NA,TRBJ2-1,ASSLGGGNEQF